This T cell receptor beta chain came from a study of blood T cell repertoires in COVID-19. Overall study: Samples representing acute and convalescent COVID-19 were sourced from the United States, Italy and Spain.

In the authors' workflow: Amplification of reference gene primers provided the estimated nucleated cell counts. The method was immunoSEQ multiplex PCR; TCRdb's version includes in-frame clones alone and lacks a portion of them. That table is the source of V, J and clone size, and D and trimming were worked out from the DNA. The table has approximately 300,000 clones, 89% seen once; the top ten hold more than 9%. In assigning cohorts, the study relied on participant-reported clinical history. Cohort 3 donors were reported recovered after two negative PCRs, clearance, or symptom resolution. The CDR3 runs to 16 residues. The V segment lost 0 bases and the J segment 5 bases; nucleotides outside the gene matches: 10. In germline, CDR1 is MGHRA, CDR2 YSYEKL.

The chain joins TRBV4-1 to TRBJ2-7; TRBD1 matches at 7 bases. Sequences were obtained from PBMCs or T cells enriched from blood (not recorded which). The sequence derives from a woman in her 30s who had recovered from COVID-19. The CDR3, as DNA: TGCGCCAGCAGCCAAGATGGGGACAGCCAGAGCCACGAGCAGTACTTC. It yields the protein CASSQDGDSQSHEQYF.